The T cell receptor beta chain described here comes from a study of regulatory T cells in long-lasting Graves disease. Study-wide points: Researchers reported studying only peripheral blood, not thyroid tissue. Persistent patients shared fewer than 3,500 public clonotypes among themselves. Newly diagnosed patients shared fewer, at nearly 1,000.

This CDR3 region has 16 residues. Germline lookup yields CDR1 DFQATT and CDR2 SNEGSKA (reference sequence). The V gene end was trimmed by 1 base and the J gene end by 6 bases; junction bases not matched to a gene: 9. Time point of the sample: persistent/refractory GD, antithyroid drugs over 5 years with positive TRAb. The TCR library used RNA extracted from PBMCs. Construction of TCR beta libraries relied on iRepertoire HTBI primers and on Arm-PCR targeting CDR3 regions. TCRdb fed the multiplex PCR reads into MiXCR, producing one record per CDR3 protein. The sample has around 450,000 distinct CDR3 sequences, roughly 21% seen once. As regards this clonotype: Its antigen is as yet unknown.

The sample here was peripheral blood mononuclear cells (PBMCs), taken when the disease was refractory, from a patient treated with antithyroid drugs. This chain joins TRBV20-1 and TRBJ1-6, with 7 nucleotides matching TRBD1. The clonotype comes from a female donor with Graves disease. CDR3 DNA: TGCAGTGCTAGAGTAAGGGGGACAGTTACTAATTCACCCCTCCACTTT. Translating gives CSARVRGTVTNSPLHF.